This T cell receptor (beta chain) was documented in a study of blood T cell repertoires in COVID-19. Across the whole study: The United States, Italy and Spain supplied acute and convalescent COVID-19 samples. From T cells, B-cell-depleted T cells, or PBMCs came the material, which was cDNA or gDNA.

Original processing methods: From reference gene primer amplification, estimates of nucleated cell counts were derived. Assay: immunoSEQ multiplex PCR; the TCRdb copy retains only in-frame clones and omits some. V and J calls and clone size are given by that table; D and trimming were obtained from the DNA. The table records under 100,000 clones, more than 80% of them present only once. The CDR3 spans 15 residues. Germline loops: CDR1 SGHTA, CDR2 FQGNSA. Trimming removed 6 bases from V and 2 bases from J, with 16 bases in between. The specimen was peripheral blood. V and J are TRBV7-2 and TRBJ1-2, with TRBD1 as a possible D gene (6 bases). The sequence came from a human donor in a cohort sampled during active COVID-19. This chain's CDR3 is CASRNTGTQNYGYTF. In DNA form, the CDR3 reads TGTGCCAGCAGAAATACCGGGACACAAAACTATGGCTACACCTTC. Drawing the rest from reference TRBV7-2 and TRBJ1-2, the complete variable domain is GAGVSQSPSNKVTEKGKDVELRCDPISGHTALYWYRQSLGQGLEFLIYFQGNSAPDKSGLPSDRFSAERTGGSVSTLTIQRTQQEDSAVYLCASRNTGTQNYGYTFGSGTRLTVV.